This T cell receptor (beta chain) was recovered during a study of T-cell memory formation after mild COVID-19. Overall study findings and caveats: CD4+ contracting clones were mainly CM and EM; CD8+ ones, EMRA. Second-wave clones peaking on day 37 lacked confirmed SARS-CoV-2 specificity.

A note on this clonotype: The target antigen is unknown.

The V gene's germline CDR1 is MGHDK and CDR2 SYGVNS. The V and J ends lost 2 bases and 7 bases respectively, with 15 bases between them. The CDR3 extends over 14 amino acids. TCRalpha and TCRbeta libraries used 5'RACE with constant-segment primers and UMIs. TCRdb reanalysed the 5' RACE reads using MiXCR and keeps one entry per CDR3 protein. In the table there are about 190,000 distinct CDR3 sequences, around 20% of which are singletons. Sequences were obtained from PBMCs or a T cell subset sorted from them (not recorded which). This sequence originates from an adult woman who had mild COVID-19 (a few samples of this study predate the infection). Cell type and time point are not known. This chain joins TRBV25-1 and TRBJ2-7; D perhaps matches TRBD2 (6 bases). The CDR3 protein is CASSEGPGRWEQYF. The CDR3 region has the DNA TGTGCCAGCAGTGAAGGCCCGGGGAGGTGGGAGCAGTACTTC.